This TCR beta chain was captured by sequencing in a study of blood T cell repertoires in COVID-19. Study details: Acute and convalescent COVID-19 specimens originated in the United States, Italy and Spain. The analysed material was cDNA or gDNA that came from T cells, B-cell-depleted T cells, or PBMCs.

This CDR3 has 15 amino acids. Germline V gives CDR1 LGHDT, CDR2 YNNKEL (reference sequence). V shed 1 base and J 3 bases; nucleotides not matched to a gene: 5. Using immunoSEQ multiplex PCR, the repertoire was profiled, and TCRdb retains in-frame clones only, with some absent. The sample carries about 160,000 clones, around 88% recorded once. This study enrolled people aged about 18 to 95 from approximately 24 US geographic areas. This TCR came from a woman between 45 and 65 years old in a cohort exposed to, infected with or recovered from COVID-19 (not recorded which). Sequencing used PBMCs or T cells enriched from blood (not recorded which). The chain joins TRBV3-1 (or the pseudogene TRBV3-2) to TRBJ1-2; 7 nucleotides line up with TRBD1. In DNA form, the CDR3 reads TGTGCCAGCAGCCAAGGAAGGGGGCGGCACTATGGCTACACCTTC. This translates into CASSQGRGRHYGYTF.